These 17 T cell receptor beta chains share one sample of origin, sequenced in a study of shared clonotypes between healthy human individuals. Method: immunoSEQ multiplex PCR; TCRdb's copy keeps in-frame clones and lacks some. Here the sample spans about 1,800,000 clones, approximately 95% being singletons. Selected positively for CCR7 and CD45RO-negative, naive CD8 cells excluded terminally differentiated effector memory CD45RA+ cells. The sequencing sample was made of naive CD8+ T cells sorted from blood. The receptors originated from a man between 18 and 29 years old in good health.

The chain uses TRBV4-1 and TRBJ1-4; D perhaps matches TRBD1 (6 bases). The V gene's germline CDR1 is MGHRA and CDR2 YSYEKL. The length of the CDR3 is 17 residues. V dropped 1 base and J dropped 6 bases, with 18 bases sitting between them. DNA of the CDR3: TGCGCCAGCAGCCAAGCAGACCTCGGGGCAGGGGATGAAAAACTGTTTTTT. Translated: CASSQADLGAGDEKLFF.

This clone has only a few counts. The chain couples TRBV6-1 to TRBJ1-2; TRBD1 is a possible D gene (5 bases). Germline V gene sequence: CDR1 MNHNS, CDR2 SASEGT. The ends were cut back, 3 bases at V and 1 base at J, with 15 bases in the middle. This CDR3 is 16 amino acids long. CDR3 nucleotides: TGTGCCAGCAGTGATTGGGCCGGGACCTTTAACTATGGCTACACCTTC. Its translation: CASSDWAGTFNYGYTF.

V usage is TRBV7-2 and J usage is TRBJ2-7, with 8 bases fitting TRBD1. Trimming at V came to 5 bases and at J to 3 bases, leaving 9 bases not matched to a gene. Germline CDR1 and CDR2: SGHTA and FQGNSA. The CDR3 runs to 15 residues. CDR3 sequence: CASSHPSGTGYEQYF. As DNA, the CDR3 is TGTGCCAGCAGCCACCCTTCCGGGACAGGCTACGAGCAGTACTTC. Combining the CDR3 with reference TRBV7-2 and TRBJ2-7 gives the whole variable domain GAGVSQSPSNKVTEKGKDVELRCDPISGHTALYWYRQSLGQGLEFLIYFQGNSAPDKSGLPSDRFSAERTGGSVSTLTIQRTQQEDSAVYLCASSHPSGTGYEQYFGPGTRLTVT.

This chain uses TRBV9 with TRBJ1-1, with a weak D call TRBD1 (5 bases). This CDR3 contains 14 residues. Trimming removed 3 bases at V and 3 bases at J, with 12 bases between. The germline gives CDR1 SGDLS, CDR2 YYNGEE. The CDR3 nucleotides are TGTGCCAGCAGCGAAGGTTGGGGGGACACTGAAGCTTTCTTT. As protein: CASSEGWGDTEAFF. Supplemented by reference TRBV9 and TRBJ1-1, the full variable domain reads DSGVTQTPKHLITATGQRVTLRCSPRSGDLSVYWYQQSLDQGLQFLIQYYNGEERAKGNILERFSAQQFPDLHSELNLSSLELGDSALYFCASSEGWGDTEAFFGQGTRLTVV.

The J gene is TRBJ2-7, the V gene TRBV2, with 7 bases that match TRBD1. Trimming at V came to 6 bases and at J to 0 bases, leaving 5 bases not matched to a gene. Looked up from germline, CDR1 is SNHLY and CDR2 is FYNNEI. CDR3 length equals 14 residues. For the CDR3, the DNA is TGTGCCAGCAGCGCCGGGACAGTCTCCTACGAGCAGTACTTC. Its protein is CASSAGTVSYEQYF.

Written as DNA, the CDR3 is TGTGCCAGCAGCTTAGGAGCAGCGACCTATGGCTACACCTTC. This sequence encodes CASSLGAATYGYTF. J is TRBJ1-2 and V is TRBV7-8, with D unclear. Trimming took 1 base from V and 4 from J, leaving 10 bases between them. CDR3 length equals 14 residues. Germline V CDR1 and CDR2: SGHVS, FQNEAQ.

About this clone itself: Germline and junction disagree at one end, which may indicate a read error. Other DNA sequences in this specimen translate into the identical CDR3. J is TRBJ2-7 and V is TRBV27; 13 positions agree with TRBD2. The CDR3 runs to 18 residues. The germline V gene encodes CDR1 MNHEY and CDR2 SMNVEV (reference sequence). The CDR3 DNA is TGTGCCAGCAGTTCCTACCCGGGACTAGCGGGACCGAACTACGAGCAATACTTC. Encoded protein: CASSSYPGLAGPNYEQYF.

This clone was recorded only once. The chain couples TRBV29-1 to TRBJ2-3; 7 bases line up with TRBD1. J gave up 2 bases and V 7 bases, and 6 bases lay outside the gene matches. Germline V gene lookup returns CDR1 SQVTM and CDR2 ANQGSEA. This CDR3 is built from 13 residues. The CDR3 protein is CSGVTGVTDTQYF. Here the CDR3 DNA reads TGCAGCGGGGTTACAGGGGTCACAGATACGCAGTATTTT.

This CDR3 is CASSEALAGALPYTQYF. As DNA, the CDR3 is TGTGCCAGCAGTGAAGCTTTAGCGGGGGCCCTCCCATATACGCAGTATTTT. The chain links TRBV2 to TRBJ2-3; 9 bases are a match to TRBD2. This CDR3 region has 17 residues. Losses at the gene ends were 0 bases for V and 7 bases for J; bases not matched to a gene: 11. Germline V CDR1 and CDR2: SNHLY, FYNNEI.

This clone has a single count. The V and J genes are TRBV4-1 and TRBJ1-2; perhaps TRBD1 as D (5 bases). The V gene's germline CDR1 is MGHRA and CDR2 YSYEKL. Trimming removed 0 bases from V and 6 bases from J, with 17 bases in between. This CDR3 contains 16 residues. As DNA, the CDR3 is TGCGCCAGCAGCCAAGATGGGGGGAGGCCCTCGGATGGCTACACCTTC. Translated, it gives CASSQDGGRPSDGYTF.

CDR3 sequence: CASSVGRELRPLEAFF. The CDR3 nucleotides are TGTGCCAGCAGCGTAGGAAGGGAATTAAGGCCGCTCGAAGCTTTCTTT. The chain carries TRBV9 and TRBJ1-1; D is uncertain. The CDR3 is 16 residues long. V shed 0 bases and J shed 8 bases, with 20 bases lying between them. CDR1 and CDR2 (germline): SGDLS, YYNGEE. The whole variable domain, filled in from reference TRBV9 and TRBJ1-1, reads DSGVTQTPKHLITATGQRVTLRCSPRSGDLSVYWYQQSLDQGLQFLIQYYNGEERAKGNILERFSAQQFPDLHSELNLSSLELGDSALYFCASSVGRELRPLEAFFGQGTRLTVV.

The chain uses TRBV4-3 and TRBJ2-1; D is unresolved. Germline V lookup: CDR1 LGHNA, CDR2 YSLEER. The CDR3 runs 13 residues. Trimming pared 1 base from V and 5 bases from J, leaving 6 bases between. CDR3 coding DNA: TGCGCCAGCAGCCAAGTACAAGACAATGAGCAGTTCTTC. This sequence encodes CASSQVQDNEQFF.

J is TRBJ2-7 and V is TRBV27; 7 bases line up with TRBD1. Germline V CDR1 and CDR2: MNHEY, SMNVEV (reference sequence). The trim removed 7 bases at V and 0 bases at J, leaving 15 bases unmatched. The CDR3 runs to 17 residues. The CDR3, as DNA: TGTGCCAGCAAGACCTCCTCCCGGGACAGCAACTCCTACGAGCAGTACTTC. It specifies CASKTSSRDSNSYEQYF.

V gene TRBV5-8 combines with J gene TRBJ2-5, with 14 bases lining up with TRBD2. Germline CDR1 is SGHTS and CDR2 is YDEGEE. J gave up 1 base and V 4 bases, and 3 bases lay outside the gene matches. The CDR3 spans 16 residues. CDR3 sequence: CASSGGLAGVQETQYF. The CDR3 DNA is TGTGCCAGCAGCGGGGGACTAGCGGGAGTCCAAGAGACCCAGTACTTC.

V gene TRBV7-2 combines with J gene TRBJ1-6, with D uncertain. Germline assignment: CDR1 SGHTA and CDR2 FQGNSA. V was cut by 5 bases and J by 0 bases, with 17 bases left in between. This CDR3 spans 18 amino acids. DNA for the CDR3: TGTGCCAGCAGCCTATACCTTGTGTCGAGCTCCTATAATTCACCCCTCCACTTT. It codes for CASSLYLVSSSYNSPLHF.

With respect to this clone: The sample has other DNA sequences that encode this CDR3 too. V usage is TRBV5-4 and J usage is TRBJ2-7; 8 bases are a match to TRBD2. In germline, CDR1 is SGHNT, CDR2 YYREEE (reference sequence). The CDR3 consists of 14 residues. V shed 1 base, J shed 3 bases, and the junction held 3 bases outside the gene matches. The CDR3 DNA reads TGTGCCAGCAGCTTGTCGGCGGGAGGCTACGAGCAGTACTTC. Protein sequence: CASSLSAGGYEQYF. The variable domain in full, with the rest retrieved from reference TRBV5-4 and TRBJ2-7, is ETGVTQSPTHLIKTRGQQVTLRCSSQSGHNTVSWYQQALGQGPQFIFQYYREEENGRGNFPPRFSGLQFPNYSSELNVNALELDDSALYLCASSLSAGGYEQYFGPGTRLTVT.

Note on this clone: The identical CDR3 is also encoded by other nucleotide sequences in the sample. The chain links TRBV30 to TRBJ1-1, with D possibly being TRBD1 (5 bases). The germline CDR1 and CDR2 sequences are GTSNPN and SVGIG (reference sequence). This CDR3 has 13 amino acids. V lost 0 bases, J lost 4 bases, and 9 bases lay in between. Here the CDR3 reads CAWSVGGSTEAFF. The CDR3 DNA is TGTGCCTGGAGTGTGGGGGGGAGCACTGAAGCTTTCTTT.